In its sample, the clone carrying this T cell receptor beta chain was seen once. The entry originates in a study of blood T cell repertoires in COVID-19. As for the study in general: From T cells, B-cell-depleted T cells, or PBMCs came the material, which was cDNA or gDNA.

Generated by immunoSEQ multiplex PCR, the TCRdb table keeps only in-frame clones and is missing some. The data contain some 80,000 clones, approximately 88% of them seen just once; the ten biggest clones take up over 4%. CDR1 SGHTA and CDR2 FQGNSA come from the germline V gene. The V gene end was trimmed by 2 bases and the J gene end by 6 bases; junction bases not matched to a gene: 3. The CDR3 covers 15 residues. This sequence originates from an elderly woman with active or convalescent COVID-19. The gene calls are TRBV7-2 and TRBJ2-3, with 12 positions matching TRBD2. What was sequenced was peripheral blood. CDR3 residues: CASSLLAGGEDTQYF. CDR3 DNA sequence: TGTGCCAGCAGCTTACTAGCGGGAGGGGAGGATACGCAGTATTTT.